One sample yielded the 23 T cell receptor beta chains listed below, sequenced in a study of T-cell memory formation after mild COVID-19. TCRdb called the 5' RACE reads again in MiXCR, with one record for every CDR3 protein. The sample holds about 430,000 distinct CDR3 sequences; 24% are singletons and the top ten take roughly 8.9%. Input material: PBMCs or a T cell subset sorted from them (not recorded which). These receptors were taken from an adult woman who had mild COVID-19 (a few samples of this study predate the infection). Cell type and time point are not known.

The chain couples TRBV19 to TRBJ1-2; no definite D call. The V end lost 5 bases, the J end lost 7 bases, and 8 bases lay between the germline ends. This CDR3 comprises 11 residues. CDR1 is LNHDA, CDR2 SQIVND, per germline (reference sequence). In nucleotides, the CDR3 is TGTGCCAGTAGTTACGGACTTGGCTACACCTTC. It translates to CASSYGLGYTF.

Many counts were recorded for this clonotype. The chain links TRBV7-9 to TRBJ2-2, with D tentatively TRBD2 (6 bases). This CDR3 spans 13 amino acids. V was trimmed by 4 bases and J by 4 bases, leaving 7 bases between them. Germline assignment: CDR1 SEHNR and CDR2 FQNEAQ (reference sequence). As DNA, the CDR3 is TGTGCCAGCAGCTCCGGGGGCACCGGGGAGCTGTTTTTT. Protein sequence: CASSSGGTGELFF.

This chain links TRBV4-2 with TRBJ2-3; D uncertain. The ends were cut back, 0 bases at V and 5 bases at J, with 6 bases in the middle. The CDR3 has 13 amino acids. Germline-derived CDR1 and CDR2 are LGHNA and YNFKEQ. This chain's CDR3 is CASSQDIGDTQYF. In nucleotides, the CDR3 is TGTGCCAGCAGCCAAGATATCGGAGATACGCAGTATTTT.

This sequence joins TRBV20-1 and TRBJ1-1; no clear D gene. The germline gives CDR1 DFQATT, CDR2 SNEGSKA (reference sequence). This CDR3 comprises 12 residues. Trimming shortened V by 3 bases and J by 1 base, and 6 bases separated the two germline ends. The DNA of the CDR3 is TGCAGTGCTAGTCCCGGGAACACTGAAGCTTTCTTT. It translates to CSASPGNTEAFF.

A note on this clonotype: One junction end disagrees with the germline gene, perhaps due to a read error. The chain couples TRBV7-3 to TRBJ2-3; the D gene is possibly TRBD1 (6 bases). Germline CDR1 SGHTA, CDR2 FQGTGA. This CDR3 spans 13 amino acids. In nucleotides, the CDR3 is TGTGCCAGCAGCTTCTGGACAGCTGATACGCGGTATTTT. Protein sequence: CASSFWTADTRYF.

This chain uses TRBV6-1 with TRBJ2-7; no definite D call. Germline V gene data show CDR1 as MNHNS and CDR2 as SASEGT. This CDR3 has 14 residues. V gave up 6 bases and J gave up 2 bases, with 14 bases separating them. The CDR3 coding sequence is TGTGCCAGCAGCCTACTCACCGGCCCCTACGAGCAGTACTTC. Translating it yields CASSLLTGPYEQYF.

This clonotype has at least ten counts. This chain connects TRBV7-9 to TRBJ2-1, with D possibly matching TRBD2 (5 bases). The CDR3 spans 15 residues. The germline V gene has CDR1 SEHNR and CDR2 FQNEAQ (reference sequence). The ends were cut back, 4 bases at V and 6 bases at J, with 16 bases in the middle. CDR3 region: CASSSGLPPGNEQFF. DNA of the CDR3: TGTGCCAGCAGCTCCGGACTCCCGCCGGGCAATGAGCAGTTCTTC.

V gene TRBV9 combines with J gene TRBJ1-2; a possible D gene is TRBD1 (5 bases). CDR1 and CDR2 (germline): SGDLS, YYNGEE. Between the trimmed V and J ends, which lost 2 bases and 8 bases, there was a span of 16 bases. The CDR3 runs 14 residues. DNA of the CDR3: TGTGCCAGCAGCGTCTGGTCAGGGTCGCAAGGCTACACCTTC. Its protein product is CASSVWSGSQGYTF.

The V gene is TRBV27, the J gene TRBJ1-4, with D perhaps matching TRBD1 (6 bases). V dropped 5 bases and J dropped 4 bases, with 17 bases sitting between them. CDR3 length equals 16 residues. Germline V gives CDR1 MNHEY, CDR2 SMNVEV (reference sequence). CDR3 sequence: CASSPRTAGGNEKLFF. The CDR3 region has the DNA TGTGCCAGCAGTCCTCGGACAGCCGGCGGTAATGAAAAACTGTTTTTT.

This clonotype has just a few counts. The rearrangement joins TRBV5-1 to TRBJ2-3; D remains unclear. Germline assignment: CDR1 SGHRS and CDR2 YFSETQ. The CDR3 extends over 14 amino acids. Trimming took 4 bases from V and 6 from J, leaving 15 bases between them. In DNA, the CDR3 is TGCGCCAGCAGCATGGGAAGTCCTAGGGATACGCAGTATTTT. This sequence encodes CASSMGSPRDTQYF.

This clonotype was picked up a small number of times. This chain connects TRBV21-1 to TRBJ2-5; TRBD2, the table's D call, lacks a check against the DNA. TRBV21-1 is described as a pseudogene. This CDR3 has 17 amino acids. Here the CDR3 reads CASSKEEEREGWGTQYF. The CDR3, as DNA: TGTGCCAGCAGCAAAGAAGAGGAGCGGGAGGGTTGGGGGACCCAGTACTTC.

The chain joins TRBV7-2 to TRBJ2-1; a weak D match, TRBD1 (5 bases). V was cut by 7 bases and J by 0 bases, with 7 bases left in between. Germline V CDR1 and CDR2: SGHTA, FQGNSA. This CDR3 is built from 13 residues. In DNA, the CDR3 is TGTGCCAGCACAGGGTACTCCTACAATGAGCAGTTCTTC. Its translation is CASTGYSYNEQFF.

This clonotype was seen more than once but under ten times. The genes are TRBV20-1 and TRBJ1-2, with TRBD1 matching over 7 bases. Germline CDR1 is DFQATT and CDR2 is SNEGSKA (reference sequence). V trimming: 5 bases; J trimming: 3 bases; junction bases outside the gene matches: 12. The CDR3 is 15 residues long. The CDR3 bases are TGCAGTGCTTACCGCGCTGACAGGGAATACTATGGCTACACCTTC. Amino acids: CSAYRADREYYGYTF.

This clonotype was detected a few times. The chain carries TRBV6-5 and TRBJ1-2; weak D call: TRBD1 (5 bases). CDR1 and CDR2 (germline): MNHEY, SVGAGI. V was shortened by 6 bases and J by 6 bases, with 17 bases between the two germline ends. This CDR3 is built from 14 residues. In nucleotides, the CDR3 is TGTGCCAGCAGCCAGGGTCTCCTCAGGGATGGCTACACCTTC. It encodes CASSQGLLRDGYTF.

The rearrangement joins TRBV5-1 to TRBJ2-2; a weak D match, TRBD1 (5 bases). V lost 0 bases and J 1 base, leaving 13 bases between the germline ends. The CDR3 is 17 residues long. Germline lookup yields CDR1 SGHRS and CDR2 YFSETQ. As DNA, the CDR3 is TGCGCCAGCAGCTTGGCCAAGCACAGGCAGAACACCGGGGAGCTGTTTTTT. As protein: CASSLAKHRQNTGELFF. Drawing the rest from reference TRBV5-1 and TRBJ2-2, the complete variable domain is KAGVTQTPRYLIKTRGQQVTLSCSPISGHRSVSWYQQTPGQGLQFLFEYFSETQRNKGNFPGRFSGRQFSNSRSEMNVSTLELGDSALYLCASSLAKHRQNTGELFFGEGSRLTVL.

This clonotype was seen at least ten times. The rearrangement joins TRBV24-1 to TRBJ2-1, with TRBD2 identical over 8 bases. Germline loops: CDR1 KGHDR, CDR2 SFDVKD. CDR3 size: 15 residues. Trimming took 7 bases from V and 6 from J; bases not matched to a gene: 10. Written as DNA, the CDR3 is TGTGCCACCAGCACCGGGGGGGAGCCAACCAATGAGCAGTTCTTC. This sequence encodes CATSTGGEPTNEQFF.

This clonotype was seen repeatedly, ten times or more. The chain recombines TRBV27 with TRBJ1-5, with 8 bases aligning to TRBD1. The CDR3 runs 13 residues. Germline-derived CDR1 and CDR2 are MNHEY and SMNVEV (reference sequence). V was clipped by 2 bases and J by 7 bases; unmatched bases: 1. This CDR3 is CASSLQGAQPQHF. CDR3 bases: TGTGCCAGCAGTTTACAGGGGGCGCAGCCCCAGCATTTT.

This clonotype has a handful of counts. The rearrangement links TRBV20-1 to TRBJ2-5; TRBD2 aligns across 7 bases. The length of the CDR3 is 14 residues. Germline V gene sequence: CDR1 DFQATT, CDR2 SNEGSKA (reference sequence). V shed 1 base and J 0 bases; nucleotides not matched to a gene: 2. CDR3 sequence reads: CSARGREYQETQYF. The DNA for the CDR3 is TGCAGTGCTAGAGGGCGGGAGTACCAAGAGACCCAGTACTTC.

This clonotype was counted only a few times. The chain employs TRBV5-6 and TRBJ2-3; D is undetermined. V was pared by 4 bases and J by 4 bases, with 10 bases between. Germline V CDR1 and CDR2: SGHDT, YYEEEE. The CDR3 spans 13 residues. CDR3 nucleotides: TGTGCCAGCAGCCCCCCGGTATCAGATACGCAGTATTTT. Residues: CASSPPVSDTQYF. Drawing the rest from reference TRBV5-6 and TRBJ2-3, the complete variable domain is DAGVTQSPTHLIKTRGQQVTLRCSPKSGHDTVSWYQQALGQGPQFIFQYYEEEERQRGNFPDRFSGHQFPNYSSELNVNALLLGDSALYLCASSPPVSDTQYFGPGTRLTVL.

CDR3 loop: CASSQGRIGELFF. CDR3 nucleotides: TGTGCCAGCAGCCAAGGGCGGATCGGGGAGCTGTTTTTT. The chain combines TRBV3-1 with TRBJ2-2; no firm D call. The CDR3 totals 13 residues. Trimming stripped 1 base from V and 7 bases from J, with 7 bases between. CDR1 and CDR2 from the germline V gene are LGHDT and YNNKEL (reference sequence).

This clonotype has only a few counts. This chain uses TRBV25-1 with TRBJ2-7; D is unclear. Germline CDR1 and CDR2: MGHDK and SYGVNS. The V end was cut by 5 bases, the J end by 2 bases, with 10 bases between. The CDR3 is 13 residues long. The CDR3 nucleotides are TGTGCCAGCAGTAGCACTGCGGCCTACGAGCAGTACTTC. The encoded protein is CASSSTAAYEQYF.

This chain joins TRBV12-3 or TRBV12-4 and TRBJ2-5; D is uncertain. The CDR3 totals 12 residues. V lost 3 bases, J lost 5 bases, and 7 bases lay in between. In nucleotides, the CDR3 is TGTGCCAGCAGTTTTAATGGGGAGACCCAGTACTTC. This codes for CASSFNGETQYF.

In this sample, this clonotype turned up many times. The chain employs TRBV7-9 and TRBJ1-2, with D perhaps TRBD1 (6 bases). CDR3 length: 14 amino acids. Trimming pared 6 bases from V and 6 bases from J, leaving 17 bases between. Germline V gene lookup returns CDR1 SEHNR and CDR2 FQNEAQ (reference sequence). Here the CDR3 DNA reads TGTGCCAGCAGGCCATATGGGGGGCCGGATGGCTACACCTTC. Protein product: CASRPYGGPDGYTF. The variable domain in full, with the rest retrieved from reference TRBV7-9 and TRBJ1-2, is DTGVSQNPRHKITKRGQNVTFRCDPISEHNRLYWYRQTLGQGPEFLTYFQNEAQLEKSRLLSDRFSAERPKGSFSTLEIQRTEQGDSAMYLCASRPYGGPDGYTFGSGTRLTVV.